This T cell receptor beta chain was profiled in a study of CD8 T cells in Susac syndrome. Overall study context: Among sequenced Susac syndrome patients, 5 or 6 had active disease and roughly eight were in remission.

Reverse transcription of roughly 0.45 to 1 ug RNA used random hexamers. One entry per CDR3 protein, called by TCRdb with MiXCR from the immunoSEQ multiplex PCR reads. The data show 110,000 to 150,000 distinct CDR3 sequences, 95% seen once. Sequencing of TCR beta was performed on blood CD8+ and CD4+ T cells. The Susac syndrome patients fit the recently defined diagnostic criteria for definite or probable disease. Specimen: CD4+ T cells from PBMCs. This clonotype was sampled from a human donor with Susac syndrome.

Here the CDR3 reads CASSLEAALTGELFF. The CDR3 DNA is TGTGCCAGCAGCTTGGAGGCAGCCCTTACCGGGGAGCTGTTTTTT. The genes are TRBV5-4 and TRBJ2-2; unclear D gene. Germline V gene sequence: CDR1 SGHNT, CDR2 YYREEE (reference sequence). V was clipped by 0 bases and J by 5 bases, with 11 bases between them. The CDR3 runs 15 residues.